A selection of T cell receptor beta chains follows, all from one sample in a study of blood T cell repertoires in COVID-19. Measured with immunoSEQ multiplex PCR; TCRdb has only the in-frame clones, and not every one. Here the sample spans about 250,000 clones, approximately 82% being singletons. The specimen sequenced was PBMCs or T cells enriched from blood (not recorded which). All receptors derive from a middle-aged man who had been exposed to COVID-19. CDR3s include the opening cysteine and the closing phenylalanine or tryptophan. D genes are given only for firm matches. Clone size, where shown, is once, few, many, or a class for clones that have expanded.

J gene: TRBJ1-2; clone size: .; D gene: TRBD1; V gene: TRBV19; CDR3 protein: CASSSRPGTVDYGYTF; CDR3 DNA: TGTGCCAGTAGTAGCCGTCCCGGGACAGTGGACTATGGCTACACCTTC
J gene: TRBJ2-7; clone size: .; D gene: TRBD2; V gene: TRBV7-9; CDR3 protein: CASSLVIGLAGEAYF; CDR3 DNA: TGTGCCAGCAGCTTAGTTATTGGACTAGCGGGAGAGGCGTACTTC
J gene: TRBJ2-1; clone size: .; D gene: .; V gene: TRBV19; CDR3 protein: CASSIDRVSEQFF; CDR3 DNA: TGTGCCAGTAGTATAGATCGGGTTAGTGAGCAGTTCTTC
J gene: TRBJ2-1; clone size: .; D gene: .; V gene: TRBV11-2; CDR3 protein: CASSQTDRSEQFF; CDR3 DNA: TGTGCCAGCAGCCAGACGGACAGAAGTGAGCAGTTCTTC
J gene: TRBJ2-7; clone size: once; D gene: TRBD2; V gene: TRBV7-3; CDR3 protein: CASSLAGTASGRGPIYEQYF; CDR3 DNA: TGTGCCAGCAGCCTCGCCGGGACAGCTAGCGGGAGGGGGCCCATTTACGAGCAGTACTTC
J gene: TRBJ2-5; clone size: .; D gene: .; V gene: TRBV7-3; CDR3 protein: CASSLTSGQETQYF; CDR3 DNA: TGTGCCAGCAGCTTAACTAGCGGACAAGAGACCCAGTACTTC
J gene: TRBJ2-7; clone size: once; D gene: .; V gene: TRBV11-2; CDR3 protein: CASSLLIGVTRSYEQYF; CDR3 DNA: TGTGCCAGCAGCTTATTGATCGGTGTGACTCGGTCCTACGAGCAGTACTTC
J gene: TRBJ2-3; clone size: .; D gene: .; V gene: TRBV7-3; CDR3 protein: CASSYFGLGGDTQYF; CDR3 DNA: TGTGCCAGCAGCTACTTCGGCCTTGGAGGGGATACGCAGTATTTT
J gene: TRBJ2-2; clone size: .; D gene: TRBD2; V gene: TRBV5-4; CDR3 protein: CASSLGLAGISGELFF; CDR3 DNA: TGTGCCAGCAGCTTGGGGCTAGCGGGAATATCCGGGGAGCTGTTTTTT
J gene: TRBJ1-2; clone size: once; D gene: .; V gene: TRBV3-1/TRBV3-2; CDR3 protein: CASSQDLRLLGFGYTF; CDR3 DNA: TGTGCCAGCAGCCAAGATCTCCGACTCCTAGGTTTCGGCTACACCTTC
J gene: TRBJ2-7; clone size: .; D gene: TRBD2; V gene: TRBV19; CDR3 protein: CASSILAGVEQYF; CDR3 DNA: TGTGCCAGTAGTATTCTTGCGGGAGTCGAGCAGTACTTC
J gene: TRBJ1-1; clone size: once; D gene: TRBD1; V gene: TRBV9; CDR3 protein: CASSVAGGFGTEAFF; CDR3 DNA: TGTGCCAGCAGCGTAGCAGGGGGCTTTGGCACTGAAGCTTTCTTT
J gene: TRBJ2-7; clone size: once; D gene: .; V gene: TRBV18; CDR3 protein: CASSPLRVPDEQYF; CDR3 DNA: TGTGCCAGCTCACCACTGAGGGTGCCTGACGAGCAGTACTTC
J gene: TRBJ2-5; clone size: .; D gene: TRBD2; V gene: TRBV2; CDR3 protein: CASSVQTSGSKETQYF; CDR3 DNA: TGTGCCAGCAGTGTACAGACTAGCGGGAGCAAAGAGACCCAGTACTTC
J gene: TRBJ2-3; clone size: .; D gene: .; V gene: TRBV10-3; CDR3 protein: CAISGTGTDTQYF; CDR3 DNA: TGTGCCATCAGTGGTACAGGCACAGATACGCAGTATTTT
J gene: TRBJ2-1; clone size: .; D gene: TRBD2; V gene: TRBV30; CDR3 protein: CAWRGTSGSYNEQFF; CDR3 DNA: TGTGCCTGGAGGGGGACTAGCGGATCCTACAATGAGCAGTTCTTC
J gene: TRBJ2-7; clone size: few; D gene: TRBD2; V gene: TRBV10-1; CDR3 protein: CASTGSGGSGSSSYEQYF; CDR3 DNA: TGCGCCAGCACTGGTTCGGGGGGTAGCGGGAGCTCCTCCTACGAGCAGTACTTC
J gene: TRBJ2-1; clone size: .; D gene: TRBD2; V gene: TRBV24-1; CDR3 protein: CATSAKQAGEGNEQFF; CDR3 DNA: TGTGCCACCAGTGCCAAGCAAGCGGGAGAGGGGAATGAGCAGTTCTTC
J gene: TRBJ1-5; clone size: .; D gene: .; V gene: TRBV28; CDR3 protein: CASSDTSNQPQHF; CDR3 DNA: TGTGCCAGTTCGGACACTAGCAATCAGCCCCAGCATTTT
J gene: TRBJ2-2; clone size: .; D gene: .; V gene: TRBV11-3; CDR3 protein: CASSSVWGVSGELFF; CDR3 DNA: TGTGCCAGCAGCTCGGTTTGGGGGGTATCCGGGGAGCTGTTTTTT
J gene: TRBJ2-7; clone size: .; D gene: .; V gene: TRBV11-2; CDR3 protein: CASSYRVDGEQYF; CDR3 DNA: TGTGCCAGCAGCTACAGGGTCGACGGCGAGCAGTACTTC
J gene: TRBJ2-1; clone size: .; D gene: TRBD2; V gene: TRBV3-1/TRBV3-2; CDR3 protein: CASSQTPLAGNNEQFF; CDR3 DNA: TGTGCCAGCAGCCAAACCCCGCTAGCGGGGAACAATGAGCAGTTCTTC
J gene: TRBJ1-6; clone size: .; D gene: .; V gene: TRBV5-1; CDR3 protein: CASSSGGEVGVSPLHF; CDR3 DNA: TGCGCCAGCAGCTCGGGAGGCGAGGTAGGAGTTTCACCCCTCCACTTT
J gene: TRBJ1-2; clone size: .; D gene: TRBD1; V gene: TRBV7-8; CDR3 protein: CASSLTIDRDPYGYTF; CDR3 DNA: TGTGCCAGCAGCCTCACAATAGACAGGGATCCCTATGGCTACACCTTC
J gene: TRBJ2-1; clone size: .; D gene: TRBD2; V gene: TRBV6-5; CDR3 protein: CASRRGGAGEFF; CDR3 DNA: TGTGCCAGCAGGCGGGGGGGAGCCGGTGAGTTCTTC